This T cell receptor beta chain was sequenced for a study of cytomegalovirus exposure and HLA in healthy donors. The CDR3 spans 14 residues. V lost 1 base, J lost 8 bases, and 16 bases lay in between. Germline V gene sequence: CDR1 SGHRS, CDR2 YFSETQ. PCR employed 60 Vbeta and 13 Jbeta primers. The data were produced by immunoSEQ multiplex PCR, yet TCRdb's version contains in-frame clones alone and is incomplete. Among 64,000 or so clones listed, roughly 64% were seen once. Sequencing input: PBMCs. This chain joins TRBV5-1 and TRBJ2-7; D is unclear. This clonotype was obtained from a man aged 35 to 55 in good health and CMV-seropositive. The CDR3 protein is CASSLTDYSTQQYF. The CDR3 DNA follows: TGCGCCAGCAGCTTGACCGATTACAGTACTCAGCAGTACTTC.